These T cell receptor beta chains were read from a single sample in a study of T cell responses to AZD1222 COVID-19 vaccine. TCRdb's table, derived via immunoSEQ multiplex PCR, lists solely in-frame clones and lacks some. The profile shows 120,000 to 150,000 clones, about 89% of them singletons. The sequences come from peripheral blood, collected on day 0 of AZD1222 vaccination. All receptors derive from an adult in good health. CDR3s include the opening cysteine and the closing phenylalanine or tryptophan. D genes are given only for firm matches. Where a row states a size, it is once, few, many or the class of an expanded clone; other rows omit it.

cdr3_aa	cdr3_nt	clone_size	j_call	v_call	d_call
CASSAEQPAYGYTF	TGTGCCAGCAGTGCCGAGCAACCCGCCTATGGCTACACCTTC	-	TRBJ1-2	TRBV2	-
CASSSTSVLDEQFF	TGCGCCAGCAGCTCCACCTCTGTTCTCGATGAGCAGTTCTTC	few	TRBJ2-1	TRBV5-1	-
CASSPRRSGNQPQHF	TGTGCCAGCAGCCCCAGGAGGTCCGGCAATCAGCCCCAGCATTTT	-	TRBJ1-5	TRBV7-2	-
CASSLGGNNSPLHF	TGCGCCAGCAGCTTGGGGGGGAATAATTCACCCCTCCACTTT	-	TRBJ1-6	TRBV5-1	-
CASSRGQTHGSGELFF	TGTGCCAGCTCACGGGGCCAGACTCATGGTAGCGGGGAGCTGTTTTTT	-	TRBJ2-2	TRBV18	-
CSVVPPEEGYTF	TGCAGCGTTGTCCCCCCCGAAGAGGGCTACACCTTC	-	TRBJ1-2	TRBV29-1	-
CATQPPGSSSIQYF	TGTGCCACCCAACCCCCGGGGTCGTCGAGCATTCAGTACTTC	few	TRBJ2-4	TRBV6-5	-
CASQGFSEKLFF	TGTGCCAGCCAGGGGTTCAGTGAAAAACTGTTTTTT	-	TRBJ1-4	TRBV28	-
CASSYSQGSGSPLHF	TGTGCCAGCAGCTATTCACAGGGGTCGGGTTCACCCCTCCACTTT	-	TRBJ1-6	TRBV7-8	TRBD1
CASSQTGARNQPQHF	TGTGCCAGCAGCCAAACGGGGGCGCGGAATCAGCCCCAGCATTTT	-	TRBJ1-5	TRBV2	-
CASSLASGYEAFF	TGTGCCAGCAGCTTAGCATCAGGGTATGAAGCTTTCTTT	-	TRBJ1-1	TRBV11-1	-
CASGEGLTQETQYF	TGTGCCAGCGGAGAAGGTTTGACCCAAGAGACCCAGTACTTC	once	TRBJ2-5	TRBV11-2	-
CATSQRTSGSGLFF	TGTGCCACCAGCCAGAGGACGTCGGGGTCGGGACTGTTTTTT	-	TRBJ1-4	TRBV15	-
CSVEGAKGGYEQYF	TGCAGCGTTGAGGGGGCCAAGGGTGGCTACGAGCAGTACTTC	once	TRBJ2-7	TRBV29-1	-
CASSLGTGNTEAFF	TGTGCCAGCAGCTTGGGTACAGGGAACACTGAAGCTTTCTTT	few	TRBJ1-1	TRBV5-6	-
CASSQDEAATGNTIYF	TGCGCCAGCAGCCAAGATGAGGCAGCTACTGGAAACACCATATATTTT	-	TRBJ1-3	TRBV4-1	-
CASSQDWTGAYEQYF	TGTGCCAGCAGCCAAGATTGGACAGGGGCCTACGAGCAGTACTTC	-	TRBJ2-7	TRBV3-1/TRBV3-2	TRBD1
CASSDRSLNTGELFF	TGTGCCAGCAGCGACAGATCCCTGAACACCGGGGAGCTGTTTTTT	-	TRBJ2-2	TRBV6-5	-
CASSSGVAGGTDTQYF	TGTGCCAGCAGCTCCGGGGTAGCGGGGGGGACGGATACGCAGTATTTT	-	TRBJ2-3	TRBV7-6	TRBD2
CASSRTNPTDTQYF	TGTGCCAGCAGCAGGACTAATCCCACAGATACGCAGTATTTT	-	TRBJ2-3	TRBV6-2/TRBV6-3	-
CASSYSPGRGEQFF	TGTGCCAGCAGTTACTCCCCAGGGAGGGGAGAGCAGTTCTTC	-	TRBJ2-1	TRBV6-2/TRBV6-3	TRBD2
CASRGLAGVGHEQFF	TGTGCCAGCAGGGGACTAGCGGGAGTAGGGCATGAGCAGTTCTTC	-	TRBJ2-1	TRBV2	TRBD2
CASRPGQGPYNEQFF	TGCGCCAGCAGACCCGGACAGGGACCCTACAATGAGCAGTTCTTC	-	TRBJ2-1	TRBV5-1	TRBD1